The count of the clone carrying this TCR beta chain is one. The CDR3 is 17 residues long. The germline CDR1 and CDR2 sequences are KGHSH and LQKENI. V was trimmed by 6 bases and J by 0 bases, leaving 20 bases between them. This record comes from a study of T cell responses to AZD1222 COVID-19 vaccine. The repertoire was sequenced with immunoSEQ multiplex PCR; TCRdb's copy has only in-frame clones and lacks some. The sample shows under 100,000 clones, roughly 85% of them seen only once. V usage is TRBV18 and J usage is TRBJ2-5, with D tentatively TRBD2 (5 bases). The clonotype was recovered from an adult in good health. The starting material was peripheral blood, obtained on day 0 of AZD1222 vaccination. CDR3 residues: CASSSRGVRINQETQYF. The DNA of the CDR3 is TGTGCCAGCTCCTCCCGGGGAGTTCGGATAAACCAAGAGACCCAGTACTTC.